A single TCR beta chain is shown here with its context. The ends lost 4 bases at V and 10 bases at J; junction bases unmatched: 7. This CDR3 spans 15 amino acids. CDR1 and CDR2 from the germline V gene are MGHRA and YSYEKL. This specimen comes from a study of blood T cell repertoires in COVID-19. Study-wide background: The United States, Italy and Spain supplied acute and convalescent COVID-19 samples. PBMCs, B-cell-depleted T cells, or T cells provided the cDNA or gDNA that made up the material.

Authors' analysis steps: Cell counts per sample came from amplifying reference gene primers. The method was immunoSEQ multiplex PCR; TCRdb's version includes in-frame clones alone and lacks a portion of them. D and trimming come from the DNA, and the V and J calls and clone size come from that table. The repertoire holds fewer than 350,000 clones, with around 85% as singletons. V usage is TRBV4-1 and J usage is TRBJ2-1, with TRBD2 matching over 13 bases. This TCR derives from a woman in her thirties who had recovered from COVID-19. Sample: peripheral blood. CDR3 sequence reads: CASSPVLAGGGEQFF. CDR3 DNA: TGCGCCAGCAGCCCTGTACTAGCGGGGGGGGGCGAGCAGTTCTTC.